A selection of T cell receptor beta chains follows, all from one sample in a study of regulatory T cells in long-lasting Graves disease. TCRdb ran MiXCR on the multiplex PCR reads and lists one entry per CDR3 protein. Of about 540,000 distinct CDR3 sequences in the sample, roughly 14% were seen once. These data were likewise used in another study, on T cells in Graves' hyperthyroidism and ophthalmopathy.

Source: peripheral blood mononuclear cells (PBMCs), taken at new diagnosis, from a patient treated with antithyroid drugs. These TCRs come from a man aged 30 to 45 with Graves disease. CDR3s leave out the opening cysteine and the closing phenylalanine or tryptophan. A D gene is named only where the DNA matches it firmly.

cdr3_aa j_call v_call d_call
AWSTPSYPSPLH TRBJ1-6 TRBV30 -
ASSLLRTSGVTDTQY TRBJ2-3 TRBV5-5 TRBD2
ASSLYTGDSYNEQF TRBJ2-1 TRBV27 TRBD1
SASIGWTGLVETQY TRBJ2-5 TRBV20-1 TRBD1
ASSVYTDTQY TRBJ2-3 TRBV5-1 -
ASNKQGGAFLAMNTEAF TRBJ1-1 TRBV27 TRBD1
ASSQDWGGRAGYEQY TRBJ2-7 TRBV4-1 -
SARPDRYTEAF TRBJ1-1 TRBV20-1 -
ASSLAGELENTEAF TRBJ1-1 TRBV12-3/TRBV12-4 -
ASSSRTGASGYT TRBJ1-2 TRBV11-2 TRBD1
ASSQLGLAKGEQF TRBJ2-1 TRBV3-1 TRBD2
SVPDARNPEGYEQY TRBJ2-7 TRBV29-1 -
ASRDTGMFAAF TRBJ1-1 TRBV2 -